The clone carrying this TCR beta chain was counted once. This record belongs to a study of blood T cell repertoires in COVID-19. Overall study: The United States, Italy and Spain provided the acute and convalescent COVID-19 samples.

This table comes from immunoSEQ multiplex PCR, and its TCRdb copy is limited to in-frame clones, with some not included. The sample lists approximately 31,000 clones, approximately 88% seen once, with roughly 13% in the top ten. This clonotype was sampled from a man aged 65 to 79 with active COVID-19. The sequenced material came from peripheral blood.

The CDR3 DNA is TGTGCCAGCAGTTGGTCGCGGGAGGGCCCCAACAATGAGCAGTTCTTC. It specifies CASSWSREGPNNEQFF. J is TRBJ2-1 and V is TRBV6-2 or TRBV6-3; TRBD2 agrees at 9 bases. The CDR3 runs 16 residues. Trimming removed 4 bases from V and 5 bases from J; junction bases left unmatched: 9. From germline, CDR1 is MNHEY and CDR2 SVGEGT.